This T cell receptor beta chain was obtained from a study of glioma-infiltrating T cells. General study points: Non-neoplastic patients had below-expected tissue-blood divergence, while all gliomas exceeded expectation.

TCR alpha and beta CDR3 regions were amplified from RNA using iRepertoire nested multiplex PCR. Input was about 100-450 ng of tissue mRNA or PBMC total RNA. TCRdb re-analysed the multiplex PCR reads in MiXCR, keeping a single row per CDR3 protein. The repertoire has 85,000 to 110,000 distinct CDR3 sequences, around 30% of them found once; the top ten carry approximately 43%. V dropped 3 bases and J dropped 2; count of bases not matched to a gene: 8. Germline CDR1 is SGDLS and CDR2 is YYNGEE. CDR3 size: 16 residues. The sample holds many counts of this clonotype. Its specificity is not known. The chain recombines TRBV9 with TRBJ2-3; 8 nucleotides line up with TRBD2. This receptor was identified in a human donor with low-grade glioma or glioblastoma, undergoing nonglioma brain surgery, or in good health (not recorded which). The sequenced material came from glioma tissue, nonneoplastic brain tissue, or PBMCs (not recorded which). CDR3 sequence reads: CASSGTSPPITDTQYF. The CDR3 DNA reads TGTGCCAGCAGCGGGACTAGCCCTCCCATCACAGATACGCAGTATTTT.